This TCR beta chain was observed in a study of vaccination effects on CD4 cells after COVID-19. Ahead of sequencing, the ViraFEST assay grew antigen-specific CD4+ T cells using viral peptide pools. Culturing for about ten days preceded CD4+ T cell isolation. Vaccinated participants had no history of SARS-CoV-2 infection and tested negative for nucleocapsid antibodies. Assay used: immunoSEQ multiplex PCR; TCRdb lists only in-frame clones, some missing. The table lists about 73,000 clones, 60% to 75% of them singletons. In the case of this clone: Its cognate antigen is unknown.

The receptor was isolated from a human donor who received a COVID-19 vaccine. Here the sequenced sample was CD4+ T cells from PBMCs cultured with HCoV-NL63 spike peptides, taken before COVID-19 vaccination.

The CDR3 sequence is CASSATGGPNEKLFF. CDR3 DNA sequence: TGTGCCAGCAGCGCGACAGGGGGCCCTAATGAAAAACTGTTTTTT. This sequence joins TRBV7-2 and TRBJ1-4, with 10 bases fitting TRBD1. The germline V gene encodes CDR1 SGHTA and CDR2 FQGNSA. The junction had 3 bases not matched to a gene; V was cut back by 5 bases and J by 3 bases. The CDR3 is 15 residues long. Based on the CDR3 plus reference TRBV7-2 and TRBJ1-4, the full variable domain is GAGVSQSPSNKVTEKGKDVELRCDPISGHTALYWYRQSLGQGLEFLIYFQGNSAPDKSGLPSDRFSAERTGGSVSTLTIQRTQQEDSAVYLCASSATGGPNEKLFFGSGTQLSVL.